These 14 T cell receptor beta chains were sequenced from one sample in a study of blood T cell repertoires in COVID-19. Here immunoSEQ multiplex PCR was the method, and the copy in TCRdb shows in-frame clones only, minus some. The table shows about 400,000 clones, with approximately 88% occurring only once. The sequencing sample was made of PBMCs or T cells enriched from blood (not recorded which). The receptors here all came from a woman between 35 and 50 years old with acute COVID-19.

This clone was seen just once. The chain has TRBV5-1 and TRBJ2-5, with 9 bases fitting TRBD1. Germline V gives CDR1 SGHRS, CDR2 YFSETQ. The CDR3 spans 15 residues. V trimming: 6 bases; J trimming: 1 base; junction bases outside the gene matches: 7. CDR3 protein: CASKSRDRAQETQYF. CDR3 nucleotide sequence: TGCGCCAGCAAGTCCCGGGACAGGGCCCAAGAGACCCAGTACTTC.

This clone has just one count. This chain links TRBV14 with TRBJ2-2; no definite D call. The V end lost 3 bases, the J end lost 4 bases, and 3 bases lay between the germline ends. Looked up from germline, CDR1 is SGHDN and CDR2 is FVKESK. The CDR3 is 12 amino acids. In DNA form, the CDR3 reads TGTGCCAGCAGCCACCGCACCGGGGAGCTGTTTTTT. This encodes CASSHRTGELFF. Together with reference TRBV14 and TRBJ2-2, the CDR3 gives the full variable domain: EAGVTQFPSHSVIEKGQTVTLRCDPISGHDNLYWYRRVMGKEIKFLLHFVKESKQDESGMPNNRFLAERTGGTYSTLKVQPAELEDSGVYFCASSHRTGELFFGEGSRLTVL.

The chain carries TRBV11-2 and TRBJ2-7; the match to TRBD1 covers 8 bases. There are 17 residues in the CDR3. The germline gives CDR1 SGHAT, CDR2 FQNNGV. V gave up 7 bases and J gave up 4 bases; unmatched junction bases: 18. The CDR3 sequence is CASTSFRPGQVLYEQYF. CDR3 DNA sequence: TGTGCCAGCACTTCATTCAGACCGGGACAGGTTTTATACGAGCAGTACTTC.

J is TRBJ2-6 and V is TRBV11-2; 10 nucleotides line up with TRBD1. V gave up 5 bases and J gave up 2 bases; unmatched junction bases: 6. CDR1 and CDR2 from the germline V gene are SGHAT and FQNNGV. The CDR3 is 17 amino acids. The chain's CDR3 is CASSQRDRGTGANVLTF. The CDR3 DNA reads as TGTGCCAGCAGCCAACGGGACAGGGGTACTGGGGCCAACGTCCTGACTTTC.

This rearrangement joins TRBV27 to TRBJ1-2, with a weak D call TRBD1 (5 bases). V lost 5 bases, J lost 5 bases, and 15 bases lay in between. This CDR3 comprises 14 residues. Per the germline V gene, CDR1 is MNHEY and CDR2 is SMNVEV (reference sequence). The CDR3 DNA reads TGTGCCAGCAGTCTACACGACAGCGATTATGGCTACACCTTC. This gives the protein CASSLHDSDYGYTF.

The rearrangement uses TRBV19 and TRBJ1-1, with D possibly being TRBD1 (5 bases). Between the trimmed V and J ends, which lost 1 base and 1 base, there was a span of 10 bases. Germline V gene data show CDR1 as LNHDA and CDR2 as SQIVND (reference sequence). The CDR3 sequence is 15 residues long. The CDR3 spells CASSIGYTGNTEAFF. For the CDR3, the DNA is TGTGCCAGTAGTATAGGGTACACAGGGAACACTGAAGCTTTCTTT.

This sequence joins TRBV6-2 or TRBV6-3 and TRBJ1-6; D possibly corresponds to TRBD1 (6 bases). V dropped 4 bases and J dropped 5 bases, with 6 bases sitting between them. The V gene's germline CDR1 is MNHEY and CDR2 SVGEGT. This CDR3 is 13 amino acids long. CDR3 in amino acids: CASSWTDNSPLHF. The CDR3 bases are TGTGCCAGCAGTTGGACAGATAATTCACCCCTCCACTTT.

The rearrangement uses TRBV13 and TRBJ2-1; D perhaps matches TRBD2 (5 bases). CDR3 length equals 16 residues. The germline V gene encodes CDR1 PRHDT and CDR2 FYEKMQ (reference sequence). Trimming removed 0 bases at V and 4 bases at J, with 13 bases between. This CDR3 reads CASSLGSGLDYNEQFF. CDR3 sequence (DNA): TGTGCCAGCAGCTTAGGCAGCGGACTGGATTACAATGAGCAGTTCTTC.

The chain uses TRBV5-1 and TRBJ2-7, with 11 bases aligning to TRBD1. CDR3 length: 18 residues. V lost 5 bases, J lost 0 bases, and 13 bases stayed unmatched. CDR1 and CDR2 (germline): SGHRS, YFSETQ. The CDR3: CASRPGTGGRMSSYEQYF. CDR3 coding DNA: TGCGCCAGCAGGCCCGGGACAGGGGGACGGATGAGCTCCTACGAGCAGTACTTC.

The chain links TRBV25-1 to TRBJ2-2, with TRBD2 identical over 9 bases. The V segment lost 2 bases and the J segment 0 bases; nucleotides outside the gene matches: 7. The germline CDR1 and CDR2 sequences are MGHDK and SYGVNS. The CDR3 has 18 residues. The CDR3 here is CASSEGFSGGTNTGELFF. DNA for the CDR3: TGTGCCAGCAGTGAAGGGTTTAGCGGGGGCACGAACACCGGGGAGCTGTTTTTT.

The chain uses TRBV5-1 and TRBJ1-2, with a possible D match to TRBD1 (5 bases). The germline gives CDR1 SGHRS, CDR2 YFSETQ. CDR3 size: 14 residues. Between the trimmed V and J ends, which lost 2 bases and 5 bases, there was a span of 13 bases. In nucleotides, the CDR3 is TGCGCCAGCAGCTTTGGGGGGACTTCGTATGGCTACACCTTC. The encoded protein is CASSFGGTSYGYTF. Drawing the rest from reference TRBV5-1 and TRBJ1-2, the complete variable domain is KAGVTQTPRYLIKTRGQQVTLSCSPISGHRSVSWYQQTPGQGLQFLFEYFSETQRNKGNFPGRFSGRQFSNSRSEMNVSTLELGDSALYLCASSFGGTSYGYTFGSGTRLTVV.

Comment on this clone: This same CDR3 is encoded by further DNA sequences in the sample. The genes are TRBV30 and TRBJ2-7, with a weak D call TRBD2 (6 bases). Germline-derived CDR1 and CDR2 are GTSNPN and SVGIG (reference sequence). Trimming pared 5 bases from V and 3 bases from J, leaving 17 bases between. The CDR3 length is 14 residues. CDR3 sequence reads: CAWGHGGPIYEQYF. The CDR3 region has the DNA TGTGCCTGGGGACACGGGGGACCTATCTACGAGCAGTACTTC.

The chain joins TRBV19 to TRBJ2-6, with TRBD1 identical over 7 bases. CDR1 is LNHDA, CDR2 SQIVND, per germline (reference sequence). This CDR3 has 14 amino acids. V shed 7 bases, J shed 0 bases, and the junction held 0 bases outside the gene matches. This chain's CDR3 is CASTGGSGANVLTF. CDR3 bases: TGTGCCAGTACAGGGGGCTCTGGGGCCAACGTCCTGACTTTC. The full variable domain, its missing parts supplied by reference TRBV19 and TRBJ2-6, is DGGITQSPKYLFRKEGQNVTLSCEQNLNHDAMYWYRQDPGQGLRLIYYSQIVNDFQKGDIAEGYSVSREKKESFPLTVTSAQKNPTAFYLCASTGGSGANVLTFGAGSRLTVL.

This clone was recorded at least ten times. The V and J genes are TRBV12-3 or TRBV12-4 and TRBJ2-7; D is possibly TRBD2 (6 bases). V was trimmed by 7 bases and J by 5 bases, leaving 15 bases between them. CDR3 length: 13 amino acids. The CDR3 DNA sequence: TGTGCCAGCACCTGGGGTGGGAGGCACGAGCAGTACTTC. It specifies CASTWGGRHEQYF.